The rows below give T cell receptor beta chains drawn from one sample of a study of a mutant IDH1 vaccine in newly diagnosed glioma. The method was immunoSEQ multiplex PCR; TCRdb's version includes in-frame clones alone and lacks a portion of them. The repertoire includes approximately 45,000 clones, 91% of them detected once, and 3% to 4.5% sits in the top ten. These receptors' antigens are unknown. Material: PBMCs, obtained from a glioma patient whose treatment included an IDH1 peptide vaccine. The source is a middle-aged man with glioma. Each CDR3 is given with its conserved first and last residue. Fields, in order: clone size, V gene, J gene, D gene, CDR3 protein, CDR3 DNA. D genes are given only for firm matches. Some rows have no size entry. The others give once, few or many, or a class for an expanded clone.

clone_size: .
v_call: TRBV9
j_call: TRBJ2-6
d_call: .
cdr3_aa: CASNLGSGANVLTF
cdr3_nt: TGTGCCAGCAATTTGGGGTCTGGGGCCAACGTCCTGACTTTC

clone_size: .
v_call: TRBV5-1
j_call: TRBJ2-1
d_call: .
cdr3_aa: CASSLGELGNEQFF
cdr3_nt: TGCGCCAGCAGCTTGGGCGAACTGGGCAATGAGCAGTTCTTC

clone_size: few
v_call: TRBV6-1
j_call: TRBJ2-7
d_call: .
cdr3_aa: CASSKIPREQYF
cdr3_nt: TGTGCCAGCAGTAAAATACCAAGGGAGCAGTACTTC

clone_size: .
v_call: TRBV7-2
j_call: TRBJ2-1
d_call: TRBD2
cdr3_aa: CASSLRRTSSYNEQFF
cdr3_nt: TGTGCCAGCAGCCTTAGGAGGACTAGCAGCTACAATGAGCAGTTCTTC

clone_size: .
v_call: TRBV10-2
j_call: TRBJ2-7
d_call: TRBD2
cdr3_aa: CASREGLAGDYEQYF
cdr3_nt: TGCGCCAGCAGGGAGGGACTAGCGGGGGACTACGAGCAGTACTTC

clone_size: .
v_call: TRBV7-8
j_call: TRBJ1-6
d_call: .
cdr3_aa: CASSLSGGGSPLHF
cdr3_nt: TGTGCCAGCAGCTTATCGGGCGGGGGGTCACCCCTCCACTTT

clone_size: .
v_call: TRBV9
j_call: TRBJ1-6
d_call: TRBD1
cdr3_aa: CASSPGTGTGYNSPLHF
cdr3_nt: TGTGCCAGCAGCCCAGGAACCGGGACAGGGTACAATTCACCCCTCCACTTT

clone_size: .
v_call: TRBV11-2
j_call: TRBJ2-3
d_call: .
cdr3_aa: CASSFSVYGFTDTQYF
cdr3_nt: TGTGCCAGCAGCTTCTCCGTTTATGGTTTCACAGATACGCAGTATTTT

clone_size: .
v_call: TRBV6-5
j_call: TRBJ2-5
d_call: .
cdr3_aa: CASSSTPSGRETQYF
cdr3_nt: TGTGCCAGCAGTTCGACTCCCTCGGGGAGGGAGACCCAGTACTTC

clone_size: .
v_call: TRBV27
j_call: TRBJ2-1
d_call: .
cdr3_aa: CASSLATEGTYNEQFF
cdr3_nt: TGTGCCAGCAGTTTGGCGACCGAAGGGACCTACAATGAGCAGTTCTTC

clone_size: .
v_call: TRBV4-3
j_call: TRBJ2-7
d_call: TRBD1
cdr3_aa: CASSRYVGQPDSYEQYF
cdr3_nt: TGCGCCAGCAGCCGGTATGTGGGACAGCCAGACTCCTACGAGCAGTACTTC

clone_size: once
v_call: TRBV9
j_call: TRBJ2-7
d_call: TRBD1
cdr3_aa: CASSASYRGTEQYF
cdr3_nt: TGTGCCAGCAGCGCCAGCTACAGGGGTACCGAGCAGTACTTC

clone_size: .
v_call: TRBV7-2
j_call: TRBJ1-1
d_call: .
cdr3_aa: CASSLATGHRIQGTEAFF
cdr3_nt: TGTGCCAGCAGCTTAGCTACTGGTCACAGAATTCAGGGAACTGAAGCTTTCTTT

clone_size: few
v_call: TRBV2
j_call: TRBJ2-5
d_call: .
cdr3_aa: CASTWRETQYF
cdr3_nt: TGTGCCAGCACCTGGCGGGAGACCCAGTACTTC

clone_size: .
v_call: TRBV5-1
j_call: TRBJ1-1
d_call: .
cdr3_aa: CASSLRQALNTEAFF
cdr3_nt: TGCGCCAGCAGCTTGAGACAGGCCCTGAACACTGAAGCTTTCTTT